A selection of T cell receptor beta chains follows, all from one sample in a study of T cell repertoires in cytomegalovirus infection. MiXCR, run by TCRdb on the reads, gives a single entry per CDR3 protein. Seen here are roughly 630,000 distinct CDR3 sequences, roughly a quarter observed once, and the top ten hold 8%. The sequencing input was CD8+ T cells from PBMCs. Receptors were obtained from a human donor in good health (CMV status not recorded). Some clones in this sample may be carry-over from other donors' samples. Both conserved end residues are trimmed from each CDR3.

cdr3_aa: ASSYRTGGVDTQY
j_call: TRBJ2-3
v_call: TRBV12-3/TRBV12-4

cdr3_aa: ASSFRGLAGPNTGELF
j_call: TRBJ2-2
v_call: TRBV7-6

cdr3_aa: ASSYKGRETQY
j_call: TRBJ2-5
v_call: TRBV7-6

cdr3_aa: ASSLGSGGEQY
j_call: TRBJ2-7
v_call: TRBV7-6

cdr3_aa: ASTGEDTGELF
j_call: TRBJ2-2
v_call: TRBV28

cdr3_aa: ASSLVVGQGFGVGIDEQF
j_call: TRBJ2-1
v_call: TRBV7-9

cdr3_aa: ASSLVGAEAF
j_call: TRBJ1-1
v_call: TRBV7-6

cdr3_aa: ASSRTRFAGGSGEKLF
j_call: TRBJ1-4
v_call: TRBV7-9

cdr3_aa: ASSLGSGQGASYGYT
j_call: TRBJ1-2
v_call: TRBV7-6

cdr3_aa: ASSLYRGAQETQY
j_call: TRBJ2-5
v_call: TRBV28

cdr3_aa: ASTGERHEQF
j_call: TRBJ2-1
v_call: TRBV6-2/TRBV6-3

cdr3_aa: ASSQRGTTNEQF
j_call: TRBJ2-1
v_call: TRBV7-3

cdr3_aa: ASKTPTKGGRQGGNEQF
j_call: TRBJ2-1
v_call: TRBV7-3

cdr3_aa: ASSRLGNTDTQY
j_call: TRBJ2-3
v_call: TRBV27

cdr3_aa: ASATGSYEQY
j_call: TRBJ2-7
v_call: TRBV19

cdr3_aa: ASSLRAGRAIGELF
j_call: TRBJ2-2
v_call: TRBV5-5

cdr3_aa: ASSSPLGGQDFYEQY
j_call: TRBJ2-7
v_call: TRBV5-1

cdr3_aa: SASWTSAHNTQY
j_call: TRBJ2-3
v_call: TRBV20-1

cdr3_aa: ASSYSQRAWGIAEAF
j_call: TRBJ1-1
v_call: TRBV6-2/TRBV6-3

cdr3_aa: ASSQGGGQGNTEAF
j_call: TRBJ1-1
v_call: TRBV4-1

cdr3_aa: ASSLGFVGYGYT
j_call: TRBJ1-2
v_call: TRBV7-2

cdr3_aa: AILLRQGNSTEAF
j_call: TRBJ1-1
v_call: TRBV10-3

cdr3_aa: ASSLGSRYTYNEQF
j_call: TRBJ2-1
v_call: TRBV7-2

cdr3_aa: ASSPFGGAETSTDTQY
j_call: TRBJ2-3
v_call: TRBV11-2

cdr3_aa: ASSAYREDQPQH
j_call: TRBJ1-5
v_call: TRBV19